This passage covers 25 T cell receptor beta chains from one sample sequenced in a study of naive and memory T cell subsets. General study results and limits: A few larger clonotypes appeared in naive repertoires, especially CD8, possibly memory cells re-expressing CD45RA.

Antigens for these TCRs are unknown. Both TRBC1 and TRBC2 were covered by a beta constant-region primer of two equimolar oligonucleotides. Nested alpha and beta constant-region primers with the SP2 primer drove four PCR rounds on ligated cDNA. MiXCR, run by TCRdb on the UMI-ligation and nested PCR reads, gives a single entry per CDR3 protein. This table holds 150,000 or so distinct CDR3 sequences, 20% to 25% found once. Sequenced sample: naive CD4+ T cells from blood. Receptors originate from a human donor in good health.

The chain has TRBV10-3 and TRBJ1-3; D unresolved. Trimming took off 1 base at V and 0 bases at J, with 7 bases between the two ends. Germline V lookup: CDR1 ENHRY, CDR2 SYGVKD. This CDR3 is built from 15 residues. CDR3 in DNA: TGTGCCATCAGTGAGTTCGCAACCTCTGGAAACACCATATATTTT. This gives the protein CAISEFATSGNTIYF.

This chain joins TRBV30 and TRBJ1-6; D call uncertain. Trimming pared 2 bases from V and 10 bases from J, leaving 12 bases between. Germline V gene lookup returns CDR1 GTSNPN and CDR2 SVGIG (reference sequence). The CDR3 loop spans 13 amino acids. Here the CDR3 reads CAWSSSVQSPLHF. DNA for the CDR3: TGTGCCTGGAGTTCGTCAGTTCAATCACCCCTCCACTTT. The whole variable domain, filled in from reference TRBV30 and TRBJ1-6, reads SQTIHQWPATLVQPVGSPLSLECTVEGTSNPNLYWYRQAAGRGLQLLFYSVGIGQISSEVPQNLSASRPQDRQFILSSKKLLLSDSGFYLCAWSSSVQSPLHFGNGTRLTVT.

This clonotype came up a few times. This rearrangement joins TRBV7-2 to TRBJ1-5; D unclear. The CDR3 covers 15 residues. The germline CDR1 and CDR2 sequences are SGHTA and FQGNSA. With 7 bases removed from V and 3 bases from J, the gap between germline ends came to 16 bases. CDR3 loop: CASTYTSGVNQPQHF. The CDR3 DNA is TGTGCCAGCACCTACACATCCGGGGTCAATCAGCCCCAGCATTTT.

The gene calls are TRBV10-3 and TRBJ2-1, with 11 bases that match TRBD2. The J segment lost 5 bases and the V segment lost 6 bases, leaving 6 bases of the junction unmatched. This CDR3 contains 15 residues. Germline-derived CDR1 and CDR2 are ENHRY and SYGVKD. The CDR3, as DNA: TGTGCCATCAGGAAAACTAGCGGGGGAGACAATGAGCAGTTCTTC. It codes for CAIRKTSGGDNEQFF.

The chain joins TRBV5-1 to TRBJ2-3; 7 positions match TRBD2. The CDR3 is 15 amino acids. The germline V gene encodes CDR1 SGHRS and CDR2 YFSETQ. With V trimmed by 3 bases and J by 2 bases, 6 bases remained unmatched. CDR3 nucleotides: TGCGCCAGCAGCTGGGCGGGGGAGATCACAGATACGCAGTATTTT. Its translation: CASSWAGEITDTQYF.

The J gene is TRBJ1-5, the V gene TRBV6-1, with 8 nucleotides matching TRBD1. Per germline, CDR1 MNHNS and CDR2 SASEGT. CDR3 size: 13 residues. Trimming took 6 bases from V and 7 from J; bases not matched to a gene: 5. CDR3 bases: TGTGCCAGCAGCTCCGACAGGGGCCAGCCCCAGCATTTT. Protein: CASSSDRGQPQHF.

The chain joins TRBV24-1 to TRBJ2-1; TRBD1 might be the D (5 bases). Germline V gives CDR1 KGHDR, CDR2 SFDVKD. The V end was cut by 2 bases, the J end by 6 bases, with 10 bases between. The length of the CDR3 is 14 residues. In nucleotides, the CDR3 is TGTGCCACCAGTGATTCCCCAGGGTCCAATGAGCAGTTCTTC. Translating gives CATSDSPGSNEQFF.

This clonotype has ten or more counts. The chain couples TRBV29-1 to TRBJ2-1, with 8 bases fitting TRBD2. This CDR3 is built from 13 residues. The V gene end was trimmed by 2 bases and the J gene end by 7 bases; junction bases not matched to a gene: 4. Germline loops: CDR1 SQVTM, CDR2 ANQGSEA. The CDR3 sequence: CSVERLARNEQFF. In DNA form, the CDR3 reads TGCAGCGTTGAAAGACTAGCGAGAAATGAGCAGTTCTTC.

This clonotype was detected ten times or more. The chain joins TRBV5-1 to TRBJ1-5; D is unclear. Germline lookup yields CDR1 SGHRS and CDR2 YFSETQ. The CDR3 has 15 amino acids. V was clipped by 0 bases and J by 0 bases, with 7 bases between them. Here the CDR3 DNA reads TGCGCCAGCAGCTTGGGGGGATTTAGCAATCAGCCCCAGCATTTT. It codes for CASSLGGFSNQPQHF.

This clonotype was recorded a few times. The gene calls are TRBV28 and TRBJ2-3; a weak D match, TRBD1 (6 bases). CDR3 length: 15 residues. Germline V gene lookup returns CDR1 MDHEN and CDR2 SYDVKM. Trimming cost V 6 bases and J 0 bases, with 13 bases left between them. Here the CDR3 DNA reads TGTGCCAGCAGCCACAGGGCGCCTAGCACAGATACGCAGTATTTT. It is translated as CASSHRAPSTDTQYF.

The chain carries TRBV5-1 and TRBJ2-2; a possible D gene is TRBD1 (6 bases). The CDR3 sequence is 15 residues long. The germline V gene encodes CDR1 SGHRS and CDR2 YFSETQ. V was trimmed by 4 bases and J by 2 bases, leaving 12 bases between them. CDR3 in amino acids: CASSPHGTNTGELFF. In DNA, the CDR3 is TGCGCCAGCAGCCCGCACGGGACAAACACCGGGGAGCTGTTTTTT.

This clonotype was seen many times. This rearrangement joins TRBV29-1 to TRBJ2-1, with D tentatively TRBD1 or TRBD2 (5 bases each). This CDR3 spans 15 amino acids. V shed 1 base and J shed 2 bases, with 12 bases lying between them. CDR1 is SQVTM, CDR2 ANQGSEA, per germline. The CDR3 DNA sequence: TGCAGCGTTGAAGGGGGACCGGGTACCTACAATGAGCAGTTCTTC. This sequence encodes CSVEGGPGTYNEQFF.

The rearrangement links TRBV29-1 to TRBJ2-1; 10 bases align to TRBD2. Germline CDR1 and CDR2: SQVTM and ANQGSEA. Trimming removed 4 bases from V and 2 bases from J; junction bases left unmatched: 5. The CDR3 is 15 amino acids. The CDR3 reads CSVVYSGRAYNEQFF. The CDR3, as DNA: TGCAGCGTTGTGTACAGCGGGAGGGCCTACAATGAGCAGTTCTTC.

In this sample, this clonotype turned up many times. The V gene is TRBV20-1, the J gene TRBJ2-5; the D gene is possibly TRBD1 (6 bases). V was shortened by 6 bases and J by 0 bases, with 14 bases between the two germline ends. The CDR3 has 14 amino acids. Germline values: CDR1 DFQATT, CDR2 SNEGSKA (reference sequence). The CDR3 reads CSAQDRRYQETQYF. CDR3 nucleotides: TGCAGTGCCCAGGACAGACGGTACCAAGAGACCCAGTACTTC.

The chain has TRBV29-1 and TRBJ1-1, with D unresolved. This CDR3 is 12 amino acids long. Per the germline V gene, CDR1 is SQVTM and CDR2 is ANQGSEA. Deletions cut 2 bases from V and 4 bases from J, with 8 bases between. In nucleotides, the CDR3 is TGCAGCGTTGAAAGGGCCCCCACTGAAGCTTTCTTT. Translated: CSVERAPTEAFF. The complete variable domain, with remaining parts taken from reference TRBV29-1 and TRBJ1-1, reads SAVISQKPSRDICQRGTSLTIQCQVDSQVTMMFWYRQQPGQSLTLIATANQGSEATYESGFVIDKFPISRPNLTFSTLTVSNMSPEDSSIYLCSVERAPTEAFFGQGTRLTVV.

This clonotype was found many times. The J gene is TRBJ2-1, the V gene TRBV20-1, with D possibly TRBD1 on 6 matching bases. The CDR3 has 15 amino acids. Trimming removed 0 bases at V and 3 bases at J, with 12 bases between. Germline CDR1 DFQATT, CDR2 SNEGSKA (reference sequence). The CDR3 nucleotides are TGCAGTGCTAGAGAGTTACAGGGCGGCTACAATGAGCAGTTCTTC. The encoded protein is CSARELQGGYNEQFF.

The rearrangement links TRBV20-1 to TRBJ2-1, with 7 bases identical to TRBD2. The CDR3 is 15 amino acids. The germline gives CDR1 DFQATT, CDR2 SNEGSKA (reference sequence). V was clipped by 6 bases and J by 7 bases; unmatched bases: 15. The CDR3 here is CSASGGLGGRNEQFF. The CDR3 DNA sequence: TGCAGTGCCAGTGGGGGGTTGGGCGGGAGAAATGAGCAGTTCTTC.

The rearrangement joins TRBV20-1 to TRBJ1-4; tentatively, D is TRBD1 (5 bases). The V end lost 0 bases, the J end lost 0 bases, and 11 bases lay between the germline ends. The CDR3 totals 16 residues. CDR1 and CDR2 (germline): DFQATT, SNEGSKA (reference sequence). CDR3 sequence reads: CSARDRGQATNEKLFF. The CDR3 DNA is TGCAGTGCTAGAGATCGGGGCCAGGCAACTAATGAAAAACTGTTTTTT.

The chain carries TRBV11-3 and TRBJ2-7; the match to TRBD1 covers 10 bases. The CDR3 contains 15 residues. J lost 2 bases, V lost 2 bases, and 3 bases had no gene match. Germline V gene data show CDR1 as SGHNT and CDR2 as YENEEA. CDR3 residues: CASSLTGTGAYEQYF. As DNA, the CDR3 is TGTGCCAGCAGCTTAACCGGGACAGGGGCCTACGAGCAGTACTTC.

The V and J genes are TRBV4-3 and TRBJ2-2; 7 bases fit TRBD1. V shed 3 bases, J shed 4 bases, and the junction held 8 bases outside the gene matches. Per germline, CDR1 LGHNA and CDR2 YSLEER. The CDR3 totals 16 residues. CDR3 DNA: TGCGCCAGCAGCCAGGGAAGGGGGCTCGGCACCGGGGAGCTGTTTTTT. Amino acids: CASSQGRGLGTGELFF.

This clonotype was picked up a small number of times. The chain's CDR3 is CASSRGDSGANVLTF. CDR3 in DNA: TGTGCCAGCAGCAGGGGGGATAGCGGGGCCAACGTCCTGACTTTC. This rearrangement joins TRBV9 to TRBJ2-6; either TRBD1 or TRBD2 may supply D (6 bases each). Trimming shortened V by 4 bases and J by 4 bases, and 12 bases separated the two germline ends. CDR1 SGDLS and CDR2 YYNGEE come from the germline V gene. This CDR3 comprises 15 residues.

The rearrangement uses TRBV20-1 and TRBJ2-7, with no clear D. This CDR3 contains 15 residues. CDR1 is DFQATT, CDR2 SNEGSKA, per germline (reference sequence). Deletions cut 0 bases from V and 7 bases from J, with 19 bases between. The CDR3 is CSARDSARQTQEQYF. CDR3 nucleotide sequence: TGCAGTGCTAGAGATTCTGCGAGGCAAACACAGGAGCAGTACTTC.

The CDR3 sequence: CSVPDRGLEQFF. CDR3 in DNA: TGCAGCGTCCCGGACAGGGGGCTTGAGCAGTTCTTC. The chain employs TRBV29-1 and TRBJ2-1; TRBD1 matches 11 bases. This CDR3 has 12 amino acids. Germline lookup yields CDR1 SQVTM and CDR2 ANQGSEA. Germline trimming cut 6 bases from V and 9 bases from J; bases unmatched to any gene: 4.

This clonotype was counted a few times. This sequence joins TRBV30 and TRBJ2-5; no reliable D call. V was cut by 2 bases and J by 0 bases, with 13 bases left in between. The CDR3 is 15 amino acids. The germline V gene encodes CDR1 GTSNPN and CDR2 SVGIG (reference sequence). The CDR3 region has the DNA TGTGCCTGGAGTCCCTCCCCGTGGTACCAAGAGACCCAGTACTTC. This sequence encodes CAWSPSPWYQETQYF.

This clonotype was found many times. V is TRBV6-6 and J is TRBJ1-2; D is uncertain. The germline V and J ends were trimmed by 2 bases and 3 bases, with 13 bases remaining between them. The CDR3 covers 15 residues. Per germline, CDR1 MNHNY and CDR2 SVGAGI (reference sequence). The CDR3: CASSYPSRSHYGYTF. CDR3 nucleotides: TGTGCCAGCAGTTACCCATCTAGGTCTCACTATGGCTACACCTTC.